This T cell receptor beta chain was identified during a study of siplizumab effects on memory and regulatory T cells. Produced via immunoSEQ multiplex PCR; TCRdb's table is partial and in-frame only. The sample consists of about 120,000 clones, just under 95% of them appearing once. V was trimmed by 3 bases and J by 4 bases, leaving 9 bases between them. Germline-derived CDR1 and CDR2 are ENHRY and SYGVKD. The CDR3 length is 13 residues. This clone was seen only a few times. The sequenced material came from non-Treg CD4+ T cells sorted from blood. This TCR came from a human donor in good health. The chain has TRBV10-3 and TRBJ2-5; D unclear. The CDR3 nucleotides read TGTGCCATCAGTGAAACATCGCGAGAGACCCAGTACTTC. Protein product: CAISETSRETQYF.